The clone carrying this TCR beta chain occurred a few times. Using its own MiXCR run on the 5' RACE reads, TCRdb lists one record per CDR3 protein. The data show around 180,000 distinct CDR3 sequences, 16% seen once. This specimen comes from a study of T-cell memory formation after mild COVID-19. This clonotype originated in an adult woman who had mild COVID-19 (a few samples of this study predate the infection). Cell type and time point are not known. Material: PBMCs or a T cell subset sorted from them (not recorded which).

In DNA form, the CDR3 reads TGTGCCAGCAGCTTGGAAGGCGTGCCCGGGACTGAAGCTTTCTTT. The encoded protein is CASSLEGVPGTEAFF. This chain links TRBV5-4 with TRBJ1-1; D uncertain. The germline V gene encodes CDR1 SGHNT and CDR2 YYREEE (reference sequence). The CDR3 has 15 amino acids. The germline V and J ends were trimmed by 0 bases and 5 bases, with 14 bases remaining between them. The full variable domain, its missing parts supplied by reference TRBV5-4 and TRBJ1-1, is ETGVTQSPTHLIKTRGQQVTLRCSSQSGHNTVSWYQQALGQGPQFIFQYYREEENGRGNFPPRFSGLQFPNYSSELNVNALELDDSALYLCASSLEGVPGTEAFFGQGTRLTVV.